This entry features one T cell receptor beta chain sequence. Its antigen is not known. This entry belongs to a study of cytomegalovirus exposure and HLA in healthy donors. The PCR employed 60 Vbeta primers together with 13 Jbeta primers. Sequencing used immunoSEQ multiplex PCR; TCRdb keeps in-frame clones, though not all of them. In the table there are 110,000 to 150,000 clones, about 80% of which are singletons. Broader study findings: 150 to 200 TCR beta chains were listed as cytomegalovirus-associated. Several of the most significant clusters appeared linked to common viral pathogens, based on a later analysis.

Sequenced: PBMCs. This clonotype originated in a middle-aged man in good health and CMV-seronegative.

In nucleotides, the CDR3 is TGTGCCAGCAGCGTAGCTCCGGAGGGGCTTAACACTGAAGCTTTCTTT. Its protein product is CASSVAPEGLNTEAFF. The J gene is TRBJ1-1, the V gene TRBV9, with TRBD1 as a possible D gene (5 bases). Germline V gene data show CDR1 as SGDLS and CDR2 as YYNGEE. With 0 bases removed from V and 2 bases from J, the gap between germline ends came to 14 bases. The CDR3 spans 16 residues. The complete variable domain, with remaining parts taken from reference TRBV9 and TRBJ1-1, reads DSGVTQTPKHLITATGQRVTLRCSPRSGDLSVYWYQQSLDQGLQFLIQYYNGEERAKGNILERFSAQQFPDLHSELNLSSLELGDSALYFCASSVAPEGLNTEAFFGQGTRLTVV.